This TCR beta chain was recorded in a study of CD8+ T cells in alopecia areata. The wider study: Oral tofacitinib (5 to 10 mg twice daily) was administered to treated patients. A 6-month off-drug phase came after tofacitinib, which had lasted 6 to 18 months.

TCR sequencing used cDNA made by reverse transcription of extracted RNA. The method was immunoSEQ multiplex PCR; TCRdb's version includes in-frame clones alone and lacks a portion of them. The table records about 64,000 clones, around 42% of them present only once. Described treatment: oral pan-JAK inhibitor, 5-10 mg twice daily. CDR1 SQVTM and CDR2 ANQGSEA come from the germline V gene. The CDR3 extends over 13 amino acids. Sequencing used CD8+ T cells sorted from blood, obtained at approximately week 37, from a patient treated with tofacitinib. This TCR was sampled from a human donor with alopecia areata. The chain uses TRBV29-1 and TRBJ2-5, with 9 bases identical to TRBD1. The J call may be in error: the DNA end matches TRBJ2-7 better. CDR3 protein: CSVTGGHDYEQYF. DNA for the CDR3: TGCAGCGTCACAGGGGGCCACGATTACGAGCAGTACTTC.